This T cell receptor beta chain is from a study of blood T cell repertoires in COVID-19. About the study: Acute and convalescent COVID-19 samples came from the United States, Italy and Spain.

V lost 1 base to trimming and J lost 8 bases, with 15 bases between them. CDR3 length: 15 residues. Germline values: CDR1 LNHNV, CDR2 YYDKDF (reference sequence). Original processing methods: Reference gene primer amplification yielded estimated nucleated cell counts. The data were produced by immunoSEQ multiplex PCR, yet TCRdb's version contains in-frame clones alone and is incomplete. Clone size and the V and J calls come from that table; the DNA yielded D and trimming. The table has about 260,000 clones, about 90% seen once. The V and J genes are TRBV15 and TRBJ1-3; D is uncertain. Sequencing was carried out using peripheral blood. This TCR was sampled from a woman between 70 and 85 years old with COVID-19, enrolled during active disease. The CDR3: CATSRGSPNRDTIYF. CDR3 DNA: TGTGCCACCAGCAGAGGATCTCCCAACAGAGACACCATATATTTT.